This T cell receptor beta chain is from a study of T cells in Graves' hyperthyroidism and ophthalmopathy. Background on the study: Once the initial diagnosis was made, peripheral blood was obtained before any treatment. Study-level findings and limits: Most thyroid clonotypes that were expanded above 0.001 also turned up in blood.

Trimming stripped 6 bases from V and 0 bases from J, with 15 bases between. CDR3 length: 15 residues. Germline V gene data show CDR1 as SGHAT and CDR2 as FQNNGV. Ophthalmopathy cases scored 3 or more on the Clinical Activity Score and 4 or more on NOSPECS grade, with duration below 3 months. The PBMCs were taken from approximately 9 ml of fresh peripheral blood. Amplification targeted TCR beta CDR3 regions from RNA transcripts. The HTBI set primed first-round TCR CDR3 RT-PCR. TCRdb reprocessed the multiplex PCR reads with MiXCR, giving one entry per CDR3 protein. The repertoire holds around 520,000 distinct CDR3 sequences, with around 22% as singletons. Note on this clonotype: Its antigen is still unknown.

This chain connects TRBV11-2 to TRBJ2-7; no firm D call. Sequencing was performed on blood. This receptor was taken from a young woman with Graves' ophthalmopathy. CDR3 sequence: CASRASWRSSYEQYF. The CDR3 region has the DNA TGTGCCAGCAGGGCGTCTTGGCGAAGCTCCTACGAGCAGTACTTC.